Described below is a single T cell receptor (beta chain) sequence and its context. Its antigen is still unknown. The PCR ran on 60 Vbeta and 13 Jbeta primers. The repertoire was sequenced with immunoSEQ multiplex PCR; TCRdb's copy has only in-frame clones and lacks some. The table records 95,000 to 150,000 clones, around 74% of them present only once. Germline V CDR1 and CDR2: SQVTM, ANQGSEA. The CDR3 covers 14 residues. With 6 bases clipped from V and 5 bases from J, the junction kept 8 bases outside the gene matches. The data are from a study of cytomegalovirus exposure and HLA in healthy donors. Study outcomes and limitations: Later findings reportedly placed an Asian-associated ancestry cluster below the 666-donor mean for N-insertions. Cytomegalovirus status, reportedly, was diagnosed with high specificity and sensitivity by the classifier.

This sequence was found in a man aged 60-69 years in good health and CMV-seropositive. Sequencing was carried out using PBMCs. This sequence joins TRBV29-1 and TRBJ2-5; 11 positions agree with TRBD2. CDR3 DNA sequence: TGCAGCGTAGACTTAGCGGGGGGGCTTGAGACCCAGTACTTC. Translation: CSVDLAGGLETQYF.